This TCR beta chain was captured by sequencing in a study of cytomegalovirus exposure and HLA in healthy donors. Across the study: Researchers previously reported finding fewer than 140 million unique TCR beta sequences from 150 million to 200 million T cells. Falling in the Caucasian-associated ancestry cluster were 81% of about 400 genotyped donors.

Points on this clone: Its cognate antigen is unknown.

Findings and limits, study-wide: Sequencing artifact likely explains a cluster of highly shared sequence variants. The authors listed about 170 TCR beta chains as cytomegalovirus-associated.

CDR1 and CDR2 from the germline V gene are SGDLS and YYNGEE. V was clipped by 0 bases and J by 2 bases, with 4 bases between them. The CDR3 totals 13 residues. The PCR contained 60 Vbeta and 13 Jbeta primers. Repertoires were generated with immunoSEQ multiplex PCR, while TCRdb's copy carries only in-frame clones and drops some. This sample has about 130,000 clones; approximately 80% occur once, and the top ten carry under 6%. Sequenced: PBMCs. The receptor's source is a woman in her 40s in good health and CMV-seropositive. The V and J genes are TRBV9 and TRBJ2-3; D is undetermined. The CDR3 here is CASSVGATDTQYF. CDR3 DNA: TGTGCCAGCAGCGTAGGAGCCACAGATACGCAGTATTTT. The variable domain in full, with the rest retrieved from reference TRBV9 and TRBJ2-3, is DSGVTQTPKHLITATGQRVTLRCSPRSGDLSVYWYQQSLDQGLQFLIQYYNGEERAKGNILERFSAQQFPDLHSELNLSSLELGDSALYFCASSVGATDTQYFGPGTRLTVL.